The present T cell receptor (beta chain) was sequenced within a study of T-cell reconstitution after alpha-beta-depleted transplantation in children. This clonotype showed up just a few times. Construction of the TCRbeta library involved unique molecular identifiers. One entry per CDR3 protein results from TCRdb running MiXCR on the PCR reads. Of about 830,000 distinct CDR3 sequences listed, 16% are singletons. Trimming cost V 0 bases and J 4 bases, with 9 bases left between them. There are 14 residues in the CDR3. Germline CDR1 and CDR2: SEHNR and FQNEAQ (reference sequence). This material consisted of PBMCs, mostly from graft donor cells, taken 360 days after TCRalphabeta/CD19-depleted stem cell transplant. This clonotype originated in a male patient between 10 and 17 years old who had a stem cell transplant for acute lymphoblastic leukemia, so the T cells may come from the graft donor. V gene TRBV7-9 combines with J gene TRBJ1-1; D gene ambiguous. The CDR3 here is CASSLARERTEAFF. The CDR3 coding sequence is TGTGCCAGCAGCTTAGCACGGGAGCGCACTGAAGCTTTCTTT.